Shown below are 30 T cell receptor beta chains from a single sample sequenced in a study of cytomegalovirus exposure and HLA in healthy donors. The PCR ran on 60 Vbeta and 13 Jbeta primers. Generated by immunoSEQ multiplex PCR, the TCRdb table keeps only in-frame clones and is missing some. Its listing shows 120,000 or so clones. Sequencing input: PBMCs. Receptors originate from a man aged 18 to 30 in good health and CMV-seronegative.

The chain has TRBV30 and TRBJ1-1, with a tentative D call TRBD1 (5 bases). The V gene lost 3 bases and the J gene lost 5 bases, with 16 bases spanning the gap. CDR3 length: 14 residues. Germline lookup yields CDR1 GTSNPN and CDR2 SVGIG (reference sequence). The CDR3, as DNA: TGTGCCTGGAGATCAGGGTCCCACTGGACTGAAGCTTTCTTT. It translates to CAWRSGSHWTEAFF.

CDR3 residues: CASSLGGGKTDTQYF. The CDR3 nucleotides read TGCGCCAGCAGCTTGGGAGGGGGCAAAACAGATACGCAGTATTTT. The chain couples TRBV5-1 to TRBJ2-3; 7 nucleotides line up with TRBD1. The germline CDR1 and CDR2 sequences are SGHRS and YFSETQ. J was trimmed by 3 bases and V by 0 bases; bases with no gene match: 4. This CDR3 contains 15 residues.

The genes are TRBV7-9 and TRBJ2-7, with 9 bases aligning to TRBD1. Germline lookup yields CDR1 SEHNR and CDR2 FQNEAQ (reference sequence). V lost 4 bases, J lost 5 bases, and 9 bases stayed unmatched. The CDR3 contains 15 residues. The CDR3 region is CASSSAGTGSHEQYF. The CDR3 nucleotides are TGTGCCAGCAGCTCGGCCGGGACAGGGAGTCACGAGCAGTACTTC.

The J gene is TRBJ2-1, the V gene TRBV6-4, with 7 bases that match TRBD1. The CDR3 runs 13 residues. V gave up 5 bases and J gave up 10 bases; unmatched junction bases: 8. The germline gives CDR1 MRHNA, CDR2 SNTAGT. The CDR3, as DNA: TGTGCCAGCAGTCCCGAAGGGGGCGTAGAGCAGTTCTTC. Its translation: CASSPEGGVEQFF.

V and J are TRBV11-2 and TRBJ2-7; a weak D match, TRBD2 (5 bases). Per the germline V gene, CDR1 is SGHAT and CDR2 is FQNNGV. CDR3 size: 19 residues. Trimming cost V 3 bases and J 0 bases, with 24 bases left between them. The CDR3 sequence is CASSLRRRATNSISYEQYF. In DNA, the CDR3 is TGTGCCAGCAGCTTGAGACGGCGGGCGACAAACTCGATCTCCTACGAGCAGTACTTC.

The chain links TRBV14 to TRBJ2-5, with D perhaps matching TRBD2 (5 bases). This CDR3 contains 14 residues. The germline V gene has CDR1 SGHDN and CDR2 FVKESK. With 8 bases removed from V and 4 bases from J, the gap between germline ends came to 17 bases. CDR3 amino acids: CASGRAGEGETQYF. As DNA, the CDR3 is TGTGCCAGCGGTCGGGCAGGTGAGGGAGAGACCCAGTACTTC. The whole variable domain, remainder taken from reference TRBV14 and TRBJ2-5, is EAGVTQFPSHSVIEKGQTVTLRCDPISGHDNLYWYRRVMGKEIKFLLHFVKESKQDESGMPNNRFLAERTGGTYSTLKVQPAELEDSGVYFCASGRAGEGETQYFGPGTRLLVL.

Comments on this clone: Distinct nucleotide sequences in the sample also encode this CDR3. The rearrangement joins TRBV9 to TRBJ2-3; 7 positions match TRBD2. The CDR3 contains 15 residues. The junction had 2 bases not matched to a gene; V was cut back by 0 bases and J by 1 base. CDR1 SGDLS and CDR2 YYNGEE come from the germline V gene. The CDR3 reads CASSVAGGRTDTQYF. The DNA of the CDR3 is TGTGCCAGCAGCGTAGCGGGAGGACGCACAGATACGCAGTATTTT.

The J gene is TRBJ1-2, the V gene TRBV5-1; 9 nucleotides line up with TRBD1. Germline values: CDR1 SGHRS, CDR2 YFSETQ. V shed 1 base and J 7 bases; nucleotides not matched to a gene: 8. The CDR3 has 15 residues. CDR3 nucleotide sequence: TGCGCCAGCAGCTTGTATGGGACAGGGAGGGTTGGCTACACCTTC. It yields the protein CASSLYGTGRVGYTF.

Here the CDR3 reads CASSTRTDIQYF. CDR3 sequence (DNA): TGTGCCAGTAGTACCCGGACAGACATACAGTACTTC. The chain combines TRBV19 with TRBJ2-5; weak D call: TRBD1 (6 bases). Germline V gene lookup returns CDR1 LNHDA and CDR2 SQIVND (reference sequence). The CDR3 is 12 amino acids. V was cut by 4 bases and J by 11 bases, with 14 bases left in between.

The V call is TRBV7-2, the J call TRBJ1-2; 7 bases align to TRBD1. V shed 5 bases, J shed 7 bases, and the junction held 13 bases outside the gene matches. The CDR3 spans 15 residues. The germline V gene encodes CDR1 SGHTA and CDR2 FQGNSA. The CDR3 spells CASSPRPGTDLGYTF. In nucleotides, the CDR3 is TGTGCCAGCAGCCCACGACCCGGGACAGATCTTGGCTACACCTTC.

The chain recombines TRBV28 with TRBJ1-2; D gene unclear. The length of the CDR3 is 12 residues. V was shortened by 1 base and J by 8 bases, with 8 bases between the two germline ends. Germline V gene data show CDR1 as MDHEN and CDR2 as SYDVKM. Here the CDR3 DNA reads TGTGCCAGCAGTTTATCGGGTTGGGGCTACACCTTC. Residues: CASSLSGWGYTF.

V and J are TRBV7-9 and TRBJ2-5; 9 bases are a match to TRBD1. The J call could be wrong; TRBJ2-7 is a better fit for the DNA end. Per germline, CDR1 SEHNR and CDR2 FQNEAQ (reference sequence). The CDR3 has 15 residues. CDR3: CASSLVGQGADEQYF. DNA for the CDR3: TGTGCCAGCAGCTTAGTGGGACAGGGAGCTGACGAGCAGTACTTC.

The chain uses TRBV10-3 and TRBJ1-1, with D perhaps matching TRBD1 (6 bases). The V end was cut by 10 bases, the J end by 0 bases, with 12 bases between. CDR1 and CDR2 from the germline V gene are ENHRY and SYGVKD. CDR3 size: 13 residues. In nucleotides, the CDR3 is TGTGCCACGAGGGACACCCTGAACACTGAAGCTTTCTTT. Residues: CATRDTLNTEAFF.

The J gene is TRBJ2-2, the V gene TRBV7-9; 9 bases map to TRBD2. Trimming cost V 5 bases and J 1 base; bases outside gene matches: 5. The CDR3 loop spans 16 amino acids. Germline V gene lookup returns CDR1 SEHNR and CDR2 FQNEAQ (reference sequence). DNA of the CDR3: TGTGCCAGCAGCACCAGACTAGCGGTGAACACCGGGGAGCTGTTTTTT. Its translation: CASSTRLAVNTGELFF.

V is TRBV5-1 and J is TRBJ2-2; TRBD1 might be the D (6 bases). The CDR3 extends over 13 amino acids. V lost 0 bases and J lost 7, with 7 bases in between. Germline V gene data show CDR1 as SGHRS and CDR2 as YFSETQ. CDR3 sequence (DNA): TGCGCCAGCAGCTTGGCAGGGGACGGGGAGCTGTTTTTT. Translating gives CASSLAGDGELFF.

The V gene is TRBV5-1, the J gene TRBJ1-4, with 7 bases fitting TRBD1. The CDR3 is 14 amino acids. After removal of 1 base from V and 6 bases from J, the junction contained 3 bases not matched to a gene. Germline V gene data show CDR1 as SGHRS and CDR2 as YFSETQ. The CDR3: CASSLRQGYEKLFF. As DNA, the CDR3 is TGCGCCAGCAGCTTGAGACAGGGATATGAAAAACTGTTTTTT.

J is TRBJ2-7 and V is TRBV2, with TRBD2 matching over 11 bases. The length of the CDR3 is 15 residues. The germline V gene encodes CDR1 SNHLY and CDR2 FYNNEI. After removal of 1 base from V and 3 bases from J, the junction contained 2 bases not matched to a gene. CDR3 loop: CASSEGLAGIYEQYF. The CDR3 nucleotides read TGTGCCAGCAGTGAAGGACTAGCGGGAATCTACGAGCAGTACTTC.

The V and J genes are TRBV6-6 and TRBJ2-1, with D possibly being TRBD2 (6 bases). Between the trimmed V and J ends, which lost 8 bases and 10 bases, there was a span of 15 bases. The CDR3 is made up of 12 amino acids. The germline gives CDR1 MNHNY, CDR2 SVGAGI (reference sequence). CDR3 protein: CASGGSPWEQFF. DNA for the CDR3: TGTGCCAGCGGAGGGTCTCCCTGGGAGCAGTTCTTC.

This rearrangement joins TRBV14 to TRBJ1-4; D remains ambiguous. The CDR3 is 14 residues long. V lost 0 bases to trimming and J lost 7 bases, with 9 bases between them. Germline lookup yields CDR1 SGHDN and CDR2 FVKESK. The CDR3 DNA is TGTGCCAGCAGCCAAGATATATTCAGTGAAAAACTGTTTTTT. Translating gives CASSQDIFSEKLFF.

The rearrangement links TRBV7-6 to TRBJ2-2; TRBD1 aligns across 8 bases. CDR1 is SGHVS and CDR2 is FNYEAQ in the germline V gene. The V and J ends lost 5 bases and 2 bases, in that order; junction bases with no gene match: 7. The CDR3 sequence is 16 residues long. CDR3 bases: TGTGCCAGCAGCCACGACAGGGGTAGAAACACCGGGGAGCTGTTTTTT. Residues: CASSHDRGRNTGELFF.

The genes are TRBV7-9 and TRBJ1-2, with D unclear. The CDR3 runs to 13 residues. The V and J ends lost 0 bases and 3 bases respectively, with 5 bases between them. Germline V gives CDR1 SEHNR, CDR2 FQNEAQ (reference sequence). DNA of the CDR3: TGTGCCAGCAGCTTAGCCCCTCACTATGGCTACACCTTC. It encodes CASSLAPHYGYTF.

This chain links TRBV9 with TRBJ1-1; D is uncertain. The V and J ends lost 0 bases and 1 base respectively, with 7 bases between them. This CDR3 region has 14 residues. Germline V lookup: CDR1 SGDLS, CDR2 YYNGEE. The CDR3, as DNA: TGTGCCAGCAGCGTAGTCCCCAGGAACACTGAAGCTTTCTTT. Translation: CASSVVPRNTEAFF.

The rearrangement links TRBV10-2 to TRBJ1-5; D is undetermined. CDR1 is WSHSY, CDR2 SAAADI, per germline. Trimming took off 11 bases at V and 0 bases at J, with 11 bases between the two ends. This CDR3 region has 13 residues. The CDR3 here is CASNSNSNQPQHF. The CDR3 DNA follows: TGCGCCTCCAACAGTAATAGCAATCAGCCCCAGCATTTT.

The chain links TRBV7-2 to TRBJ2-7; tentative D call: TRBD1 (6 bases). Germline V gene data show CDR1 as SGHTA and CDR2 as FQGNSA. The V gene lost 5 bases and the J gene lost 4 bases, with 21 bases spanning the gap. The CDR3 is 16 amino acids. The CDR3 DNA reads as TGTGCCAGCAGCCCCCACTCCGGGACACCCCCTTACGAGCAGTACTTC. This codes for CASSPHSGTPPYEQYF.

The rearrangement uses TRBV23-1 and TRBJ1-5, with 7 nucleotides matching TRBD1. TRBV23-1 is reported as an ORF; its role is uncertain. V was pared by 3 bases and J by 4 bases, with 6 bases of the junction left unmatched. The CDR3 consists of 15 residues. The CDR3, as DNA: TGCGCCAGCAGTCAGGGGACAGAGGGGAATCAGCCCCAGCATTTT. Its protein is CASSQGTEGNQPQHF.

The V and J genes are TRBV28 and TRBJ1-1, with D tentatively TRBD1 (5 bases). Trimming removed 10 bases at V and 0 bases at J, with 12 bases between. Germline CDR1 MDHEN, CDR2 SYDVKM. CDR3 length: 13 residues. CDR3 in amino acids: CAIVDTLNTEAFF. CDR3 DNA: TGTGCCATCGTGGACACTTTGAACACTGAAGCTTTCTTT.

V usage is TRBV20-1 and J usage is TRBJ2-1; maybe TRBD2 (6 bases). This CDR3 spans 11 amino acids. Germline V CDR1 and CDR2: DFQATT, SNEGSKA (reference sequence). The CDR3 protein is CSQDYYNEQFF. DNA of the CDR3: TGCAGCCAGGACTATTACAATGAGCAGTTCTTC.

V and J are TRBV5-8 and TRBJ1-4; D may be TRBD1 (5 bases). This CDR3 comprises 14 residues. The V end was cut by 4 bases, the J end by 5 bases, with 12 bases between. Germline V gene lookup returns CDR1 SGHTS and CDR2 YDEGEE. In DNA form, the CDR3 reads TGTGCCAGCAGCGCGACAGTAAAGAATGAAAAACTGTTTTTT. The encoded protein is CASSATVKNEKLFF.

The chain uses TRBV11-2 and TRBJ1-1; 8 nucleotides agree with TRBD1. Per germline, CDR1 SGHAT and CDR2 FQNNGV. V lost 5 bases and J lost 1; bases outside the gene matches: 6. This CDR3 comprises 15 residues. The CDR3, as DNA: TGTGCCAGCAGCACTACGGACAGGGCGAACACTGAAGCTTTCTTT. Encoded protein: CASSTTDRANTEAFF.

The chain recombines TRBV5-1 with TRBJ1-4; perhaps TRBD1 as D (5 bases). V shed 0 bases and J shed 5 bases, with 14 bases lying between them. Looked up from germline, CDR1 is SGHRS and CDR2 is YFSETQ. The CDR3 covers 16 residues. Written as DNA, the CDR3 is TGCGCCAGCAGCTTGGTGGTTGGGACTGTCAATGAAAAACTGTTTTTT. Residues: CASSLVVGTVNEKLFF.